This TCR beta chain originates from a study of post-analysis software for immune sequencing data. The CDR3 contains 13 residues. CDR1 is LGHDT, CDR2 YNNKEL, per germline (reference sequence). Trimming removed 1 base from V and 4 bases from J, with 6 bases in between. Findings and limits, study-wide: Controls showed lower frequencies than patients for 5 or 6 TRBV segments, and TRBV5-6, TRBV5-1 and TRBV20-1 were among these.

This clonotype was seen a few times. Its antigen is unknown. Unique molecular identifiers had been added to the TCR beta cDNA libraries. Each CDR3 protein is one row after TCRdb ran MiXCR on the PCR reads. The repertoire holds 820,000 or so distinct CDR3 sequences, with roughly 58% as singletons. The rearrangement links TRBV3-1 to TRBJ2-3, with D hard to call. The source is a girl aged 5-17 years with multiple sclerosis. The specimen sequenced was blood. CDR3 DNA sequence: TGTGCCAGCAGCCAAGGTTTCCCAGATACGCAGTATTTT. Translated: CASSQGFPDTQYF.